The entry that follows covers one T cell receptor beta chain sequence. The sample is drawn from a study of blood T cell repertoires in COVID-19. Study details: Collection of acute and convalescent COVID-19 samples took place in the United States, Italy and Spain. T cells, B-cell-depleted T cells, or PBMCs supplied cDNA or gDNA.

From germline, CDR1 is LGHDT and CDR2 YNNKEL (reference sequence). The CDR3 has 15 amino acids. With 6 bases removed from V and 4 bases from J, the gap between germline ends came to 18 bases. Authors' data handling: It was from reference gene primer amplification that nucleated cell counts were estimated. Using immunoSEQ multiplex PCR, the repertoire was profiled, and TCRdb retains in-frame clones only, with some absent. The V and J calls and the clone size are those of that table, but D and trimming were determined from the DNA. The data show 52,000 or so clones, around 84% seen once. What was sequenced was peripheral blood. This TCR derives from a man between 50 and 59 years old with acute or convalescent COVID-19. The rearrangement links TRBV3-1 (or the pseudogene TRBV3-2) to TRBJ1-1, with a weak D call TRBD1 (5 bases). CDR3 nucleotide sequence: TGTGCCAGCAGTTATCCCGGGAGTGGGGGCACTGAAGCTTTCTTT. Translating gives CASSYPGSGGTEAFF.